A single sample gave rise to the 13 T cell receptor beta chains below, sequenced in a study of blood T cell repertoires in COVID-19 (dated by TCRdb to between 2020 and 2021). Preparation of the library involved the immunoSEQ multiplex PCR assay. Imported from immuneACCESS, the table was reduced by TCRdb to in-frame sequences with V and J called. These copies leave out some clones; in studies compared against another copy, an unresolved V gene accounts for under half, and the cause of the remainder is not known. For this sample the table gives tens of thousands of clones, of which more than 70% were detected only once. Approximately 3.6% of the sample goes to the ten largest clones. The sequenced material came from peripheral blood. All receptors come from a man in his 70s with acute or convalescent COVID-19.

J is TRBJ1-6 and V is TRBV7-2; 9 bases agree with TRBD1. This CDR3 is built from 16 residues. Germline CDR1 is SGHTA and CDR2 is FQGNSA. The ends lost 1 base at V and 7 bases at J; junction bases unmatched: 5. CDR3 region: CASSLVWDRVNSPLHF. CDR3 nucleotide sequence: TGTGCCAGCAGCTTAGTCTGGGACAGGGTAAATTCACCCCTCCACTTT.

This chain uses TRBV24-1 with TRBJ2-1, with 7 bases that match TRBD1. The germline CDR1 and CDR2 sequences are KGHDR and SFDVKD. With 1 base clipped from V and 4 bases from J, the junction kept 6 bases outside the gene matches. The CDR3 has 16 residues. The CDR3 DNA sequence: TGTGCCACCAGTGATTTAAAAGGGGGCAATTACAATGAGCAGTTCTTC. It encodes CATSDLKGGNYNEQFF.

This chain connects TRBV19 to TRBJ2-7, with 7 positions matching TRBD1. V shed 5 bases and J 0 bases; nucleotides not matched to a gene: 7. From germline, CDR1 is LNHDA and CDR2 SQIVND (reference sequence). The CDR3 runs to 15 residues. CDR3 DNA sequence: TGTGCCAGTAGTCCACGGGACAGACGCTCCTACGAGCAGTACTTC. As protein: CASSPRDRRSYEQYF.

The rearrangement links TRBV2 to TRBJ1-2, with 7 bases identical to TRBD1. V dropped 3 bases and J dropped 8; count of bases not matched to a gene: 9. CDR3 length equals 14 residues. Germline V gives CDR1 SNHLY, CDR2 FYNNEI. This CDR3 is CASSDLGQLLGYTF. In DNA, the CDR3 is TGTGCCAGCAGTGATCTGGGACAGCTGCTGGGCTACACCTTC.

The chain employs TRBV5-4 and TRBJ2-1; D uncertain. Germline V gene data show CDR1 as SGHNT and CDR2 as YYREEE (reference sequence). Trimming cost V 5 bases and J 0 bases, with 9 bases left between them. The CDR3 spans 14 residues. The CDR3 DNA reads as TGTGCCAGCAGACGGCCGGGCTCCTACAATGAGCAGTTCTTC. Protein product: CASRRPGSYNEQFF. Complete variable domain (other parts from reference TRBV5-4 and TRBJ2-1): ETGVTQSPTHLIKTRGQQVTLRCSSQSGHNTVSWYQQALGQGPQFIFQYYREEENGRGNFPPRFSGLQFPNYSSELNVNALELDDSALYLCASRRPGSYNEQFFGPGTRLTVL.

The J gene is TRBJ2-7, the V gene TRBV11-3; D uncertain. This CDR3 has 13 residues. Between the trimmed V and J ends, which lost 5 bases and 7 bases, there was a span of 15 bases. Germline V gives CDR1 SGHNT, CDR2 YENEEA. Written as DNA, the CDR3 is TGTGCCAGCAGCCCCCCCGGTTCGAGGGAGCAGTACTTC. The encoded protein is CASSPPGSREQYF.

This CDR3 is CATSTGDRAETQYF. In nucleotides, the CDR3 is TGTGCCACCAGCACGGGCGACAGGGCAGAGACCCAGTACTTC. This chain joins TRBV15 and TRBJ2-5, with 7 bases aligning to TRBD1. CDR1 LNHNV and CDR2 YYDKDF come from the germline V gene (reference sequence). After removal of 4 bases from V and 4 bases from J, the junction contained 6 bases not matched to a gene. The CDR3 spans 14 residues. The full variable domain, its missing parts supplied by reference TRBV15 and TRBJ2-5, is DAMVIQNPRYQVTQFGKPVTLSCSQTLNHNVMYWYQQKSSQAPKLLFHYYDKDFNNEADTPDNFQSRRPNTSFCFLDIRSPGLGDTAMYLCATSTGDRAETQYFGPGTRLLVL.

CDR3 sequence: CASSLRLAGGEADTQYF. CDR3 DNA sequence: TGTGCCAGCAGCTTGCGACTAGCGGGGGGTGAAGCAGATACGCAGTATTTT. V gene TRBV13 combines with J gene TRBJ2-3; 13 nucleotides line up with TRBD2. Germline V CDR1 and CDR2: PRHDT, FYEKMQ (reference sequence). V lost 3 bases and J lost 4; bases outside the gene matches: 7. The CDR3 runs to 17 residues.

The chain employs TRBV7-8 and TRBJ2-5; a possible D gene is TRBD2 (6 bases). Trimming took off 11 bases at V and 2 bases at J, with 15 bases between the two ends. The CDR3 sequence is 13 residues long. Germline V lookup: CDR1 SGHVS, CDR2 FQNEAQ. The CDR3: CAGQKGGQETQYF. The CDR3 bases are TGTGCCGGTCAAAAGGGAGGTCAAGAGACCCAGTACTTC.

The V gene is TRBV28, the J gene TRBJ1-5; TRBD1 agrees at 7 bases. The V and J ends lost 3 bases and 4 bases, in that order; junction bases with no gene match: 3. This CDR3 is built from 14 residues. CDR1 is MDHEN, CDR2 SYDVKM, per germline. The CDR3, as DNA: TGTGCCAGCAGTTTCCCGACAGGGAATCAGCCCCAGCATTTT. This encodes CASSFPTGNQPQHF.

This clone was picked up a small number of times. This chain joins TRBV2 and TRBJ2-1, with D possibly TRBD1 on 5 matching bases. V shed 3 bases and J shed 9 bases, with 12 bases lying between them. The V gene's germline CDR1 is SNHLY and CDR2 FYNNEI. This CDR3 contains 13 residues. The CDR3 coding sequence is TGTGCCAGCAGTGATCTTAGGGGATCTGAGCAGTTCTTC. It translates to CASSDLRGSEQFF. Filled out from reference TRBV2 and TRBJ2-1, the complete variable domain reads EPEVTQTPSHQVTQMGQEVILRCVPISNHLYFYWYRQILGQKVEFLVSFYNNEISEKSEIFDDQFSVERPDGSNFTLKIRSTKLEDSAMYFCASSDLRGSEQFFGPGTRLTVL.

There are a few counts of this clone. As DNA, the CDR3 is TGTGCCAGCAGTTTGTCTAACACAGGGCGCGAGCAGTACTTC. Its translation: CASSLSNTGREQYF. This chain uses TRBV28 with TRBJ2-7, with D possibly being TRBD1 (6 bases). Germline V gene lookup returns CDR1 MDHEN and CDR2 SYDVKM. There are 14 residues in the CDR3. Trimming took off 3 bases at V and 6 bases at J, with 15 bases between the two ends.

The V gene is TRBV4-1, the J gene TRBJ2-7; 8 bases match TRBD1. The junction had 8 bases not matched to a gene; V was cut back by 5 bases and J by 5 bases. Germline-derived CDR1 and CDR2 are MGHRA and YSYEKL. The CDR3 has 14 residues. The CDR3 protein is CASSEIRGLNEQYF. The CDR3 DNA is TGCGCCAGCAGCGAGATCAGGGGGCTCAACGAGCAGTACTTC.